The 30 T cell receptor beta chains in this list originate from one sample, sequenced in a study of T-cell reconstitution after alpha-beta-depleted transplantation in children. Preparation of the TCRbeta library used unique molecular identifiers. TCRdb reanalysed the PCR reads using MiXCR and keeps one entry per CDR3 protein. The table lists approximately 210,000 distinct CDR3 sequences, roughly 15% of them singletons. Sample: PBMCs from the stem cell graft donor, taken from the stem cell graft. These receptors originate from a human donor who donated a stem cell graft to a child with acute lymphoblastic leukemia.

The chain combines TRBV5-4 with TRBJ2-7; TRBD2 might be the D (5 bases). Germline values: CDR1 SGHNT, CDR2 YYREEE (reference sequence). The CDR3 contains 14 residues. Trimming stripped 4 bases from V and 4 bases from J, with 15 bases between. CDR3 bases: TGTGCCAGCAGCCCTGACAAGGGCGGGTACGAGCAGTACTTC. This codes for CASSPDKGGYEQYF.

This clonotype appeared many times. This chain links TRBV5-1 with TRBJ2-7, with D tentatively TRBD2 (6 bases). The CDR3 is 15 residues long. V dropped 7 bases and J dropped 3 bases, with 20 bases sitting between them. Germline assignment: CDR1 SGHRS and CDR2 YFSETQ. The CDR3 spells CASQSWSGSNYEQYF. CDR3 bases: TGCGCCAGCCAAAGCTGGTCCGGGAGTAACTACGAGCAGTACTTC.

This clonotype came up many times. The chain recombines TRBV20-1 with TRBJ2-1, with unresolved D. Germline V gene data show CDR1 as DFQATT and CDR2 as SNEGSKA (reference sequence). V lost 3 bases to trimming and J lost 8 bases, with 11 bases between them. The CDR3 spans 12 residues. This CDR3 reads CSARVFDDEQFF. CDR3 sequence (DNA): TGCAGTGCTAGGGTTTTCGACGATGAGCAGTTCTTC.

This clonotype has a count of ten or more. This chain uses TRBV28 with TRBJ2-2; D is possibly TRBD2 (6 bases). CDR1 and CDR2 (germline): MDHEN, SYDVKM. V was clipped by 11 bases and J by 0 bases, with 13 bases between them. This CDR3 has 14 residues. CDR3 amino acids: CAAGRTANTGELFF. The CDR3 coding sequence is TGTGCCGCGGGGCGGACCGCGAACACCGGGGAGCTGTTTTTT.

The J gene is TRBJ1-1, the V gene TRBV12-3 or TRBV12-4; 7 nucleotides line up with TRBD1. Trimming took 4 bases from V and 5 from J; bases not matched to a gene: 7. The CDR3 has 14 amino acids. CDR3 bases: TGTGCCAGCAGTTCCAGACAGGGAAGGACTGAAGCTTTCTTT. Translated: CASSSRQGRTEAFF.

The chain recombines TRBV2 with TRBJ2-6; weak D call: TRBD2 (5 bases). This CDR3 comprises 17 residues. Germline values: CDR1 SNHLY, CDR2 FYNNEI. V dropped 8 bases and J dropped 1 base, with 18 bases sitting between them. The CDR3 DNA follows: TGTGCCAGCCTCCGGGAACTCACTCGGTCTGGGGCCAACGTCCTGACTTTC. Translated, it gives CASLRELTRSGANVLTF. The complete variable domain, with remaining parts taken from reference TRBV2 and TRBJ2-6, reads EPEVTQTPSHQVTQMGQEVILRCVPISNHLYFYWYRQILGQKVEFLVSFYNNEISEKSEIFDDQFSVERPDGSNFTLKIRSTKLEDSAMYFCASLRELTRSGANVLTFGAGSRLTVL.

This clonotype is a singleton in its sample. The chain recombines TRBV7-9 with TRBJ1-1; the D gene is possibly TRBD1 (5 bases). Germline V lookup: CDR1 SEHNR, CDR2 FQNEAQ (reference sequence). Trimming cost V 5 bases and J 1 base, with 11 bases left between them. The CDR3 runs to 14 residues. The CDR3 coding sequence is TGTGCCAGCAGCCGATCTCAGGGGAACACTGAAGCTTTCTTT. Encoded protein: CASSRSQGNTEAFF.

This clonotype was seen many times. The rearrangement joins TRBV20-1 to TRBJ2-7; perhaps TRBD2 as D (6 bases). V lost 1 base, J lost 0 bases, and 7 bases lay in between. The germline V gene has CDR1 DFQATT and CDR2 SNEGSKA (reference sequence). This CDR3 has 13 amino acids. In DNA form, the CDR3 reads TGCAGTGCTAGAGGCGGGATCTCCTACGAGCAGTACTTC. Residues: CSARGGISYEQYF.

A single count supports this clonotype. The chain carries TRBV5-6 and TRBJ2-7, with D hard to call. The germline V gene encodes CDR1 SGHDT and CDR2 YYEEEE. Trimming cost V 2 bases and J 2 bases, with 11 bases left between them. CDR3 length: 14 residues. CDR3 residues: CASSFSDFTYEQYF. Written as DNA, the CDR3 is TGTGCCAGCAGCTTCAGCGATTTTACCTACGAGCAGTACTTC.

For this clonotype: This may arise from a read error, as a much more abundant clone is one base away. The chain combines TRBV20-1 with TRBJ2-7; D uncertain. Deletions cut 4 bases from V and 3 bases from J, with 13 bases between. The CDR3 is made up of 13 amino acids. In germline, CDR1 is DFQATT, CDR2 SNEGSKA (reference sequence). The CDR3 nucleotides are TGCAGTGCTATACAAGGACCGCTCTACGAGCAGTACTTC. It translates to CSAIQGPLYEQYF.

This clonotype was detected many times. The V call is TRBV29-1, the J call TRBJ2-7; either TRBD1 or TRBD2 may supply D (5 bases each). Germline values: CDR1 SQVTM, CDR2 ANQGSEA. Deletions cut 6 bases from V and 5 bases from J, with 38 bases between. The CDR3 is made up of 20 amino acids. The CDR3 here is CSVIFFGRRGSTSFLHEQYF. In DNA, the CDR3 is TGCAGCGTGATATTCTTCGGGCGCCGGGGCAGCACCTCTTTCCTCCACGAGCAGTACTTC.

This clonotype was observed a few times. The V gene is TRBV18, the J gene TRBJ2-3, with no clear D. The CDR3 covers 14 residues. CDR1 and CDR2 from the germline V gene are KGHSH and LQKENI. V gave up 5 bases and J gave up 0 bases, with 9 bases separating them. CDR3 sequence (DNA): TGTGCCAGCTCATGGAGTTCCAGCACAGATACGCAGTATTTT. Amino acids: CASSWSSSTDTQYF.

This clonotype was detected many times. The genes are TRBV7-8 and TRBJ2-2; D perhaps matches TRBD2 (6 bases). V lost 5 bases and J lost 6, with 13 bases in between. The CDR3 runs 14 residues. Per the germline V gene, CDR1 is SGHVS and CDR2 is FQNEAQ. This CDR3 is CASSRATSPGELFF. CDR3 bases: TGTGCCAGCAGCCGCGCGACTAGTCCCGGGGAGCTGTTTTTT. The entire variable domain, with the rest obtained from reference TRBV7-8 and TRBJ2-2, is as follows: GAGVSQSPRYKVAKRGQDVALRCDPISGHVSLFWYQQALGQGPEFLTYFQNEAQLDKSGLPSDRFFAERPEGSVSTLKIQRTQQEDSAVYLCASSRATSPGELFFGEGSRLTVL.

There are many counts of this clonotype. This chain uses TRBV12-3 or TRBV12-4 with TRBJ1-2, with a possible D match to TRBD1 (6 bases). This CDR3 comprises 13 residues. V lost 7 bases, J lost 5 bases, and 14 bases lay in between. The CDR3 DNA follows: TGTGCCAGCACGTGGGGGGCGCGGTATGGCTACACCTTC. It encodes CASTWGARYGYTF.

This rearrangement joins TRBV29-1 to TRBJ2-1; maybe TRBD2 (5 bases). CDR3 size: 12 residues. Trimming cost V 5 bases and J 8 bases, with 13 bases left between them. Germline V lookup: CDR1 SQVTM, CDR2 ANQGSEA. The CDR3 nucleotides are TGCAGCGTTCGGGGAGTTGGGGATGAGCAGTTCTTC. Protein product: CSVRGVGDEQFF.

The CDR3 protein is CASSLDFASYEQYF. The CDR3 nucleotides read TGTGCCAGCAGTTTAGATTTCGCCTCCTACGAGCAGTACTTC. The V gene is TRBV12-3 or TRBV12-4, the J gene TRBJ2-7; no reliable D call. Trimming left V 1 base short and J 0 bases short, with 7 bases between. The CDR3 spans 14 residues.

Many counts were recorded for this clonotype. This chain connects TRBV5-6 to TRBJ2-7; 8 bases agree with TRBD2. Losses at the gene ends were 2 bases for V and 0 bases for J; bases not matched to a gene: 1. Looked up from germline, CDR1 is SGHDT and CDR2 is YYEEEE. This CDR3 is built from 14 residues. The CDR3 protein is CASSLSGSSYEQYF. The CDR3 DNA reads as TGTGCCAGCAGCTTAAGCGGGAGCTCCTACGAGCAGTACTTC.

This clonotype showed up many times. The V gene is TRBV20-1, the J gene TRBJ1-2, with 11 bases that match TRBD1. The CDR3 length is 14 residues. The V segment lost 6 bases and the J segment 7 bases; nucleotides outside the gene matches: 10. CDR1 is DFQATT and CDR2 is SNEGSKA in the germline V gene (reference sequence). DNA for the CDR3: TGCAGTGCCAGGGAAACCGGGACAGGGGGTGGCTACACCTTC. It specifies CSARETGTGGGYTF.

This clonotype was seen at least ten times. The chain carries TRBV11-3 and TRBJ1-2; D ambiguous. The CDR3 has 13 residues. Germline-derived CDR1 and CDR2 are SGHNT and YENEEA. V was pared by 3 bases and J by 8 bases, with 13 bases between. The CDR3 DNA reads TGTGCCAGCAGCTTCCCCGCCGGCCGCGGCTACACCTTC. Protein sequence: CASSFPAGRGYTF.

At least ten counts were recorded for this clonotype. The chain carries TRBV12-3 or TRBV12-4 and TRBJ2-7, with D perhaps being TRBD1 or TRBD2 (5 bases each). V lost 2 bases and J lost 0, with 17 bases in between. The CDR3 sequence is 17 residues long. The CDR3, as DNA: TGTGCCAGCAGTTTAAGGGGTGGGGGACGAAACTCCTACGAGCAGTACTTC. It translates to CASSLRGGGRNSYEQYF.

This clonotype was seen repeatedly, ten times or more. This sequence joins TRBV20-1 and TRBJ2-5, with TRBD1 identical over 8 bases. V shed 0 bases and J 2 bases; nucleotides not matched to a gene: 5. Germline CDR1 DFQATT, CDR2 SNEGSKA (reference sequence). The CDR3 has 15 amino acids. Here the CDR3 reads CSARDSGQVQETQYF. The CDR3, as DNA: TGCAGTGCTAGAGATTCGGGACAGGTACAAGAGACCCAGTACTTC.

This clonotype came up many times. The CDR3 DNA is TGTGCCATCAGTGCCTTGACAGGGGCTAGCACTGAAGCTTTCTTT. Its translation is CAISALTGASTEAFF. The chain carries TRBV10-3 and TRBJ1-1, with 8 bases fitting TRBD1. Looked up from germline, CDR1 is ENHRY and CDR2 is SYGVKD. The CDR3 has 15 amino acids. Trimming cost V 4 bases and J 4 bases; bases outside gene matches: 8.

This clonotype has at least ten counts. The chain joins TRBV20-1 to TRBJ1-5; D ambiguous. This CDR3 is 14 amino acids long. V was trimmed by 1 base and J by 3 bases, leaving 10 bases between them. Germline CDR1 and CDR2: DFQATT and SNEGSKA (reference sequence). For the CDR3, the DNA is TGCAGTGCTAGAGGGGAACAGACCAATCAGCCCCAGCATTTT. This translates into CSARGEQTNQPQHF.

This clonotype appeared many times. The rearrangement uses TRBV7-8 and TRBJ2-7; unclear D gene. V was shortened by 5 bases and J by 6 bases, with 8 bases between the two germline ends. The CDR3 totals 11 residues. CDR1 and CDR2 (germline): SGHVS, FQNEAQ. In DNA, the CDR3 is TGTGCCAGCAGCCCTCTGGTCGAGCAGTACTTC. This translates into CASSPLVEQYF.

Many counts were recorded for this clonotype. The V call is TRBV20-1, the J call TRBJ2-1; no clear D. V was trimmed by 1 base and J by 2 bases, leaving 12 bases between them. This CDR3 contains 15 residues. Germline loops: CDR1 DFQATT, CDR2 SNEGSKA (reference sequence). The CDR3 sequence: CSARAARVPYNEQFF. The CDR3 nucleotides read TGCAGTGCTAGAGCTGCGAGAGTACCCTACAATGAGCAGTTCTTC.

This clonotype came up many times. This sequence joins TRBV20-1 and TRBJ2-1; 10 bases are a match to TRBD2. This CDR3 has 15 residues. Germline V gives CDR1 DFQATT, CDR2 SNEGSKA (reference sequence). Germline trimming cut 1 base from V and 7 bases from J; bases unmatched to any gene: 7. The CDR3, as DNA: TGCAGTGCTAGAGCAAGCGGGAGGGCGAGGAATGAGCAGTTCTTC. As protein: CSARASGRARNEQFF.

V is TRBV5-1 and J is TRBJ1-2, with D possibly TRBD1 on 5 matching bases. There are 14 residues in the CDR3. V lost 2 bases to trimming and J lost 2 bases, with 10 bases between them. Germline CDR1 is SGHRS and CDR2 is YFSETQ. In DNA, the CDR3 is TGCGCCAGCAGCTTTGGGGGGTTCAACTATGGCTACACCTTC. Its translation is CASSFGGFNYGYTF. Full variable domain (rest looked up from reference TRBV5-1 and TRBJ1-2): KAGVTQTPRYLIKTRGQQVTLSCSPISGHRSVSWYQQTPGQGLQFLFEYFSETQRNKGNFPGRFSGRQFSNSRSEMNVSTLELGDSALYLCASSFGGFNYGYTFGSGTRLTVV.

This chain links TRBV19 with TRBJ2-4; no firm D call. CDR1 is LNHDA, CDR2 SQIVND, per germline (reference sequence). The CDR3 sequence is 15 residues long. Trimming took off 1 base at V and 4 bases at J, with 11 bases between the two ends. The CDR3 loop is CASSIGGGNKNIQYF. CDR3 coding DNA: TGTGCCAGTAGTATAGGGGGTGGGAATAAAAACATTCAGTACTTC. Full variable domain (outside the CDR3, taken from reference TRBV19 and TRBJ2-4): DGGITQSPKYLFRKEGQNVTLSCEQNLNHDAMYWYRQDPGQGLRLIYYSQIVNDFQKGDIAEGYSVSREKKESFPLTVTSAQKNPTAFYLCASSIGGGNKNIQYFGAGTRLSVL.

This clonotype was detected many times. The chain has TRBV20-1 and TRBJ2-3, with a possible D match to TRBD1 (8 bases). There are 15 residues in the CDR3. The germline V gene has CDR1 DFQATT and CDR2 SNEGSKA (reference sequence). V was cut by 1 base and J by 2 bases, with 13 bases left in between. CDR3 DNA: TGCAGTGCTAGAGCGGGGGGACAGGCCACAGATACGCAGTATTTT. It codes for CSARAGGQATDTQYF.

This clonotype was observed a few times. The chain has TRBV10-2 and TRBJ2-7; D may be TRBD1 or TRBD2 (5 bases each). Germline V gene sequence: CDR1 WSHSY, CDR2 SAAADI. The V and J ends lost 6 bases and 5 bases respectively, with 11 bases between them. The CDR3 is 12 amino acids. The chain's CDR3 is CASSQTGHEQYF. The CDR3 bases are TGCGCCAGCAGCCAAACGGGGCACGAGCAGTACTTC.